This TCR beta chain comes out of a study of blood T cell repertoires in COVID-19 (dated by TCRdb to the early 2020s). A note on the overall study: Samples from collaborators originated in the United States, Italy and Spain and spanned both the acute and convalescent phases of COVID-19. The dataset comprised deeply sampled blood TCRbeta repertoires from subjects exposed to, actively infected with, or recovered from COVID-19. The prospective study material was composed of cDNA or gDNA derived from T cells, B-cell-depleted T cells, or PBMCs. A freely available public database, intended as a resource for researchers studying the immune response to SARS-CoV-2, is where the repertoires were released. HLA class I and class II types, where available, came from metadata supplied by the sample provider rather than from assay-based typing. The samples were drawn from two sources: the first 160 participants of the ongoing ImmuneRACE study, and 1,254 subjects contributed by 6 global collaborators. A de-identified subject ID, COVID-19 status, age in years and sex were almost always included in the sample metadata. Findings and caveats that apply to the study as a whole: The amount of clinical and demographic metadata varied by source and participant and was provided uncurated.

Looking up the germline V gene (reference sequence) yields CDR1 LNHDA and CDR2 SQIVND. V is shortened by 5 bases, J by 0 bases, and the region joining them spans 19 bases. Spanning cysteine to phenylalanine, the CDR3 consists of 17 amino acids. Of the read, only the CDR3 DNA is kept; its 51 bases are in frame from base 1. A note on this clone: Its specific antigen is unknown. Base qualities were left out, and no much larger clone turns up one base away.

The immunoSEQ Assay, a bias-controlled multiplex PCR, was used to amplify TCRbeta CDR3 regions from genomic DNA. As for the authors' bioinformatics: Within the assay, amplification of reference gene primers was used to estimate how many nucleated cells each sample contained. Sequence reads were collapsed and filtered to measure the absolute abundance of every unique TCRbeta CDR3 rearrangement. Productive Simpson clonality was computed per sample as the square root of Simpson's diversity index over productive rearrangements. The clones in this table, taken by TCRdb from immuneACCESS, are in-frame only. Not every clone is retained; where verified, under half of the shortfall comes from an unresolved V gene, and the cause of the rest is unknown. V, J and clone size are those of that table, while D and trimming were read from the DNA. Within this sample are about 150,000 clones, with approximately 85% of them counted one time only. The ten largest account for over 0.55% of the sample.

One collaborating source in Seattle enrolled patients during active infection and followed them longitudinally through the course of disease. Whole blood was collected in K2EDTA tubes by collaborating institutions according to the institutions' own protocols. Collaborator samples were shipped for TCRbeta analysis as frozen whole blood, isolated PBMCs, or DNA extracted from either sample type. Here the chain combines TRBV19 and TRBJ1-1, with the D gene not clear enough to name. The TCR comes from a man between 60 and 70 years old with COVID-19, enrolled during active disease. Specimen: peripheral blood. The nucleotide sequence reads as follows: TGTGCCAGTAGTCTCCCCCCCGGTCCCTTCATGAACACTGAAGCTTTCTTT. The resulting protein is CASSLPPGPFMNTEAFF.